The clone carrying this TCR beta chain was seen a handful of times. What it binds is not known. At the DNA level, this CDR3 is encoded by other sequences in the same sample as well. The PCR made use of 60 Vbeta and 13 Jbeta primers. Libraries were prepared by immunoSEQ multiplex PCR; TCRdb keeps only in-frame clonotypes and omits some of them. In the table there are about 110,000 clones, roughly 13% of which are singletons. This entry comes from a study of cytomegalovirus exposure and HLA in healthy donors. The study's findings and limits: TCR association rates varied by HLA locus in a later analysis, with DRB1 highest and HLA-C lowest. Serostatus for CMV was the only available immune exposure information. In a later analysis, TCR beta V- and J-gene trimming showed a link to a missense DCLRE1C variant.

The germline V gene has CDR1 MDHEN and CDR2 SYDVKM. This CDR3 spans 13 amino acids. Between the trimmed V and J ends, which lost 3 bases and 2 bases, there was a span of 7 bases. Specimen: PBMCs. The chain has TRBV28 and TRBJ1-2; a possible D gene is TRBD1 (5 bases). This clonotype originated in a man between 35 and 55 years old in good health and CMV-seropositive. The CDR3, as DNA: TGTGCCAGCAGTTTGGGGCAGAACTATGGCTACACCTTC. Translation: CASSLGQNYGYTF.